One sample yielded the 10 T cell receptor beta chains listed below, sequenced in a study of CD8 T cells in ankylosing spondylitis. Using its own MiXCR run on the 5' RACE reads, TCRdb lists one record per CDR3 protein. This table holds about 260,000 distinct CDR3 sequences, roughly 20% found once. Sequenced: blood, either unsorted or a sorted T cell fraction (not recorded which). The source of these receptors is a male donor with ankylosing spondylitis or in good health (not recorded which).

This clonotype has just a few counts. J is TRBJ2-1 and V is TRBV3-1; D not resolved. Germline loops: CDR1 LGHDT, CDR2 YNNKEL (reference sequence). Trimming removed 4 bases from V and 1 base from J, with 11 bases in between. This CDR3 region has 15 residues. Here the CDR3 reads CASSPGPSSYNEQFF. CDR3 nucleotides: TGTGCCAGCAGCCCCGGACCTTCTTCCTACAATGAGCAGTTCTTC.

This clonotype was counted only a few times. CDR3 sequence (DNA): TGTGCCAGCAGTTACTCGACAGGGGGTTATCCGCCCCAGCATTTT. It encodes CASSYSTGGYPPQHF. V usage is TRBV6-5 and J usage is TRBJ1-5; TRBD1 agrees at 9 bases. The CDR3 length is 15 residues. CDR1 is MNHEY, CDR2 SVGAGI, per germline. With V trimmed by 0 bases and J by 9 bases, 6 bases remained unmatched.

This chain links TRBV3-1 with TRBJ1-2; D perhaps matches TRBD1 (5 bases). There are 13 residues in the CDR3. V lost 5 bases to trimming and J lost 1 base, with 8 bases between them. CDR1 is LGHDT, CDR2 YNNKEL, per germline (reference sequence). The CDR3 reads CASSATVNYGYTF. CDR3 coding DNA: TGTGCCAGCAGCGCGACAGTTAACTATGGCTACACCTTC.

The rearrangement joins TRBV7-2 to TRBJ1-1; 7 positions agree with TRBD1. The CDR3 runs to 15 residues. V was pared by 3 bases and J by 4 bases, with 8 bases of the junction left unmatched. CDR1 is SGHTA, CDR2 FQGNSA, per germline. CDR3 nucleotide sequence: TGTGCCAGCAGCTTCCAGACAGGGTTGGGCACTGAAGCTTTCTTT. This translates into CASSFQTGLGTEAFF.

This clonotype was seen only a few times. CDR3 sequence (DNA): TGCAGTGCTCGACTAGCGGGGGCTTACAATGAGCAGTTCTTC. This codes for CSARLAGAYNEQFF. The chain joins TRBV20-1 to TRBJ2-1; 12 bases agree with TRBD2. Germline V gene data show CDR1 as DFQATT and CDR2 as SNEGSKA (reference sequence). Trimming at V came to 5 bases and at J to 4 bases, leaving 3 bases not matched to a gene. The CDR3 totals 14 residues.

The V call is TRBV20-1, the J call TRBJ2-5, with 8 bases lining up with TRBD2. CDR1 and CDR2 (germline): DFQATT, SNEGSKA (reference sequence). Trimming at V came to 8 bases and at J to 2 bases, leaving 7 bases not matched to a gene. There are 13 residues in the CDR3. CDR3 sequence: CSKSGGRQETQYF. As DNA, the CDR3 is TGCAGTAAAAGCGGGGGTCGACAAGAGACCCAGTACTTC.

The J gene is TRBJ2-1, the V gene TRBV5-1; no firm D call. Deletions cut 4 bases from V and 1 base from J, with 9 bases between. The CDR3 is 14 residues long. Germline V gene data show CDR1 as SGHRS and CDR2 as YFSETQ. The CDR3 here is CASSPKTSYNEQFF. Here the CDR3 DNA reads TGCGCCAGCAGCCCCAAGACTTCCTACAATGAGCAGTTCTTC.

V usage is TRBV24-1 and J usage is TRBJ2-3; 10 bases fit TRBD2. Unmatched junction bases numbered 4, after V lost 1 base and J lost 7 bases. The germline CDR1 and CDR2 sequences are KGHDR and SFDVKD. CDR3 size: 15 residues. CDR3 in DNA: TGTGCCACCAGTGATTTAGCGGGAGGGCAAAATACGCAGTATTTT. Translated: CATSDLAGGQNTQYF.

The chain employs TRBV7-2 and TRBJ2-1; 9 nucleotides agree with TRBD1. Germline V CDR1 and CDR2: SGHTA, FQGNSA. Unmatched junction bases numbered 12, after V lost 5 bases and J lost 4 bases. The CDR3 contains 17 residues. Here the CDR3 DNA reads TGTGCCAGCAGCCCCCGCCCCGGGACAGGGCTATACAATGAGCAGTTCTTC. This encodes CASSPRPGTGLYNEQFF.

Details on this clonotype: Given the absence of the conserved phenylalanine or tryptophan at the CDR3 end, a read error is likely. This chain links TRBV20-1 with TRBJ2-5; D might be TRBD2 (6 bases). Between the trimmed V and J ends, which lost 3 bases and 2 bases, there was a span of 16 bases. Germline V CDR1 and CDR2: DFQATT, SNEGSKA (reference sequence). This CDR3 is built from 15 residues. The CDR3 is CSASRTSISQETQYV. In DNA, the CDR3 is TGCAGTGCTAGTAGAACTAGCATCTCGCAAGAGACCCAGTACGTC.